This record looks at one T cell receptor (beta chain) sequence and its context. This clone was seen once. The antigen it binds to is not known. No much larger clonotype is one base removed from it; base qualities were not supplied. This sample stems from a study of Tregs in tolerant kidney transplant recipients (dated by TCRdb to about 2019). With regard to the full study: The study applied TCRbeta sequencing to find donor-specific regulatory T cells before combined kidney and bone marrow transplantation and then followed those same cells after transplant. Study-level results and caveats: In tolerant patients, the expansion of donor-specific Tregs was greater than global Treg expansion, suggesting that the expansion was antigen-driven rather than nonspecific. Expanding Tregs with activated donor B cells appeared to identify the most biologically relevant and donor-specific TCRbeta repertoire. Biological reproducibility was not directly assessed, although technical replication error appeared to be minimal. The study was limited by small patient numbers, and the findings need validation in larger populations and under other immunosuppression protocols. For some patients, the PCR primers changed as time went on, which meant samples from those patients could not be compared with one another at the nucleotide level.

For TCRbeta CDR3 sequencing, genomic DNA from the sorted cells was extracted using the QIAGEN DNeasy Blood and Tissue Kit. High-throughput TCRbeta CDR3 sequencing was carried out commercially through immunoSEQ, with PCR amplification with bias correction and internal controls included. Regarding the original processing steps: Unique productive TCRbeta sequences were defined by CDR3 nucleotide sequence where primers matched, and otherwise by CDR3 amino acid sequence together with Vbeta and Jbeta genes. Sorting error was corrected by removing sequences shared between sorted populations at a frequency ratio of 2:1 or less, and the remaining shared sequences were assigned to the higher population. A sequence counted as donor-reactive if, in CFSE-low cells, the sequence had a frequency of at least 0.01% and was expanded at least 5-fold compared with unstimulated cells. Repertoire divergence was quantified by Jensen-Shannon divergence using the top 100 TCRbeta sequences ranked by frequency. For samples with multiple sequencing runs, sorting error was corrected separately for each run before the runs were pooled. The source is immuneACCESS, and TCRdb retained only in-frame sequences with V and J called. Part of the clones is not carried over; for the studies checked, unresolved V genes explain less than half of this, and the remainder is unexplained. The DNA gave D and trimming, while V, J and clone size come from that table. In all, the sample holds approximately 81,000 clones, and over 75% of those were seen once. The top ten clonotypes cover 1.6% of the sample.

The transplants used related donors with nonmyeloablative bone marrow transplantation, and mixed chimerism in the human trials was transient. Unstimulated Tregs (CD4+CD25+CD127-), CD4+ non-Tregs (CD4+CD25-), CD4 and CD8 cells were FACS-sorted from thawed PBMCs. Patients were 4 combined kidney and bone marrow transplant recipients from the ITN036ST trial, and only these trial subjects had samples available. Healthy control blood was processed to PBMCs with a Ficoll density gradient and then cryopreserved, whereas patient PBMCs were collected both before and after transplant. Trimming accounts for 2 bases at V and 3 bases at J, while the number of junction bases matched to no gene is 3. For CDR1 and CDR2, the germline V gene (reference sequence) lists MNHEY and SMNVEV. The CDR3 spans 15 residues, from the cysteine through the phenylalanine. Only CDR3 DNA remains: 45 bases, in frame from the first base.

The sequence was obtained from a human patient who received a combined kidney and bone marrow transplant. Following transplantation, T cells from the graft donor may be among those present. Sequences were derived from CD4+ T cells from blood (PBMCs), sampled 24 months after the transplant. The sequence joins TRBV27 to TRBJ2-2, and 7 junctional nucleotides match TRBD1. The DNA sequence follows: TGTGCCAGCAGTTTAGAACAGGGGCACACCGGGGAGCTGTTTTTT. This encodes CASSLEQGHTGELFF.